The 7 T cell receptor beta chains presented below share a single source sample, sequenced in a study of CD8+ T cells in alopecia areata. Reverse transcribed after extraction, RNA yielded cDNA as the sequencing template. The data were produced by immunoSEQ multiplex PCR, yet TCRdb's version contains in-frame clones alone and is incomplete. The repertoire consists of approximately 100,000 clones, with about nine tenths occurring once and the leading ten covering 11%. Treatment of the sample: oral pan-JAK inhibitor, 5-10 mg twice daily. The sample was CD8+ T cells sorted from blood, taken at week 34, from a patient treated with tofacitinib. The receptors stem from a human donor with alopecia areata.

The V and J genes are TRBV23-1 and TRBJ2-1, with TRBD1 as a possible D gene (5 bases). TRBV23-1 is an ORF; its function is uncertain. This CDR3 spans 13 amino acids. V lost 10 bases and J lost 4, with 14 bases in between. CDR3 residues: CATRVAAYNEQFF. As DNA, the CDR3 is TGCGCCACCAGGGTAGCAGCTTACAATGAGCAGTTCTTC.

J is TRBJ2-1 and V is TRBV27, with D unresolved. Germline V CDR1 and CDR2: MNHEY, SMNVEV (reference sequence). CDR3 length: 16 residues. Deletions cut 1 base from V and 6 bases from J, with 16 bases between. This CDR3 is CASSLFALIVGNEQFF. The CDR3 DNA is TGTGCCAGCAGTTTATTCGCCCTTATAGTAGGCAATGAGCAGTTCTTC.

The chain joins TRBV5-1 to TRBJ2-7, with D possibly being TRBD1 (5 bases). The CDR3 totals 17 residues. Trimming took off 4 bases at V and 2 bases at J, with 22 bases between the two ends. The germline gives CDR1 SGHRS, CDR2 YFSETQ. Here the CDR3 DNA reads TGCGCCAGCAGCGTGAATACAGGACAAGTAACCCCCTACGAGCAGTACTTC. Its translation: CASSVNTGQVTPYEQYF.

This clone is a singleton in its sample. The rearrangement links TRBV30 to TRBJ2-7; D may correspond to TRBD1 or TRBD2 (5 bases each). The CDR3 consists of 12 residues. Germline V gives CDR1 GTSNPN, CDR2 SVGIG (reference sequence). The germline V and J ends were trimmed by 7 bases and 0 bases, with 10 bases remaining between them. CDR3 region: CAYRDASYEQYF. The CDR3 nucleotides are TGTGCCTACCGGGACGCCTCCTACGAGCAGTACTTC. Looking up the rest from reference TRBV30 and TRBJ2-7 gives the full variable domain: SQTIHQWPATLVQPVGSPLSLECTVEGTSNPNLYWYRQAAGRGLQLLFYSVGIGQISSEVPQNLSASRPQDRQFILSSKKLLLSDSGFYLCAYRDASYEQYFGPGTRLTVT.

The V gene is TRBV11-2, the J gene TRBJ1-1, with D uncertain. V was trimmed by 1 base and J by 0 bases, leaving 12 bases between them. CDR1 is SGHAT, CDR2 FQNNGV, per germline. This CDR3 comprises 16 residues. CDR3 DNA sequence: TGTGCCAGCAGCTTAGGCCAGTCTTTCATGAACACTGAAGCTTTCTTT. Translation gives CASSLGQSFMNTEAFF.

This clone is medium-sized in the sample. The chain has TRBV11-2 and TRBJ1-1, with D unresolved. Looked up from germline, CDR1 is SGHAT and CDR2 is FQNNGV. The CDR3 consists of 16 residues. Trimming removed 6 bases at V and 0 bases at J, with 17 bases between. Written as DNA, the CDR3 is TGTGCCAGCAGTCCCTATGTCTCGTCGGTGAACACTGAAGCTTTCTTT. As protein: CASSPYVSSVNTEAFF.

J is TRBJ2-7 and V is TRBV6-5; D might be TRBD2 (6 bases). The CDR3 has 15 residues. Germline CDR1 MNHEY, CDR2 SVGAGI. V was clipped by 0 bases and J by 4 bases, with 13 bases between them. Written as DNA, the CDR3 is TGTGCCAGCAGTTACTCAACGGGAGATGGGTACGAGCAGTACTTC. It yields the protein CASSYSTGDGYEQYF.